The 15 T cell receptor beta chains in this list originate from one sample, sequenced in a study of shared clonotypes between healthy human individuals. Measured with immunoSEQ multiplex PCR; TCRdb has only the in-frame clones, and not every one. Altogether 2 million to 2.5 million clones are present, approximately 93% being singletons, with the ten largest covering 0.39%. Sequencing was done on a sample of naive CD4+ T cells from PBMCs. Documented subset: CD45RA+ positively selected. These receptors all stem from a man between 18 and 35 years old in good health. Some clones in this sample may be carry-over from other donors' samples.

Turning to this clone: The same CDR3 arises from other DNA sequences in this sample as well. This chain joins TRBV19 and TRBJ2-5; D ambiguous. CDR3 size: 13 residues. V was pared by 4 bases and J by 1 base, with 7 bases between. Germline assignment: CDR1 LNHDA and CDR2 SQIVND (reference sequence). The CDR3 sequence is CASSTRTQETQYF. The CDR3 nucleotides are TGTGCCAGTAGTACCCGGACCCAAGAGACCCAGTACTTC.

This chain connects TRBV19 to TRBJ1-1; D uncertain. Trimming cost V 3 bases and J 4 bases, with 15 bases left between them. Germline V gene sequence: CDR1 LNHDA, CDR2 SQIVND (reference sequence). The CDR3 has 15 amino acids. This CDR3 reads CASSMSGTFLTEAFF. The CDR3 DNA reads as TGTGCCAGTAGTATGTCAGGAACCTTCCTCACTGAAGCTTTCTTT.

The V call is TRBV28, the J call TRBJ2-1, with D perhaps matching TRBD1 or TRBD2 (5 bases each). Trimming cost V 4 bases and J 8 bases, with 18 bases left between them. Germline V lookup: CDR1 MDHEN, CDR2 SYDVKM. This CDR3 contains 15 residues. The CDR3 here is CASSSTMRGPYEQFF. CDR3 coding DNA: TGTGCCAGCAGTTCAACTATGAGGGGTCCGTATGAGCAGTTCTTC.

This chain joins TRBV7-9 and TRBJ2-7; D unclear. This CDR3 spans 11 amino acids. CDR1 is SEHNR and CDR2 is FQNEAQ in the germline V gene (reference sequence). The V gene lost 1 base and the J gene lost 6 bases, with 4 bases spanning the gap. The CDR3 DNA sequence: TGTGCCAGCAGCTTAGGAGCCGAGCAGTACTTC. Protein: CASSLGAEQYF.

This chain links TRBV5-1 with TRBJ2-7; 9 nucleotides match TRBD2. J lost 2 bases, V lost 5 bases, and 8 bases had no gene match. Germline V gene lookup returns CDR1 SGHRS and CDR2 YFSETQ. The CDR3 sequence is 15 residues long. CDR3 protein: CASSFGLAGPYEQYF. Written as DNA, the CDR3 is TGCGCCAGCAGTTTCGGGCTAGCGGGACCCTACGAGCAGTACTTC.

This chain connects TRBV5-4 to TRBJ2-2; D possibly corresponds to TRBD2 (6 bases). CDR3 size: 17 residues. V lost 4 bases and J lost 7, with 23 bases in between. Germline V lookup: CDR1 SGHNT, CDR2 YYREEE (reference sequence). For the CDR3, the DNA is TGTGCCAGCAGCCGAACAGCAATAGGGACTTTAAGCGGGGAGCTGTTTTTT. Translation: CASSRTAIGTLSGELFF.

DNA for the CDR3: TGTGCCAGCAGCTCAGCCAGGGAATACTATGGCTACACCTTC. Translating gives CASSSAREYYGYTF. V and J are TRBV5-5 and TRBJ1-2; TRBD1 is a possible D gene (5 bases). The CDR3 contains 14 residues. The germline gives CDR1 SGHKS, CDR2 YYEKEE (reference sequence). Trimming removed 3 bases from V and 3 bases from J, with 12 bases in between.

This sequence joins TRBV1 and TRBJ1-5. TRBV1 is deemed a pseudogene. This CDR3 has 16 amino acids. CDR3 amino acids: CTSSPGWARYNQPQHF. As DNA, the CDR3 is TGCACCAGCAGCCCGGGATGGGCCAGATACAATCAGCCCCAGCATTTT.

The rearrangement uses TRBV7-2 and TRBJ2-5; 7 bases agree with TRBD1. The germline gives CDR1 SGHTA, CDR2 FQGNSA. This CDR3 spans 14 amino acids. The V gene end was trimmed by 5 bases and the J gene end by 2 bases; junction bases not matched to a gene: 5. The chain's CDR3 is CASSKDRWQETQYF. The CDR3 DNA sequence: TGTGCCAGCAGCAAGGACAGGTGGCAAGAGACCCAGTACTTC.

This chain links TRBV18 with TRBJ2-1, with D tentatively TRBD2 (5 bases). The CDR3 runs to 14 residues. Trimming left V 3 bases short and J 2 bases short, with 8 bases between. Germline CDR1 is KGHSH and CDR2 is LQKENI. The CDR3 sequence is CASSPVGTYNEQFF. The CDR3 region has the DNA TGTGCCAGCTCACCCGTCGGGACCTACAATGAGCAGTTCTTC.

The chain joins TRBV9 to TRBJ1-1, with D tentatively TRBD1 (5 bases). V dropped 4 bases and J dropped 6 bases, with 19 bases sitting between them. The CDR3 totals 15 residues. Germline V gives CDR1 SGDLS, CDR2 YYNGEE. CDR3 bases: TGTGCCAGCAGCCAACGGGGGACGATTGACGCTGAAGCTTTCTTT. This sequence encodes CASSQRGTIDAEAFF.

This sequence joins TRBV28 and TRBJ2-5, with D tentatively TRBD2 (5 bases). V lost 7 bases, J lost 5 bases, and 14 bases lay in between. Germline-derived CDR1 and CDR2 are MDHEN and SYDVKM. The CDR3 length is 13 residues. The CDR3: CASTAYGKETQYF. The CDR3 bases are TGTGCCAGCACCGCATACGGGAAGGAGACCCAGTACTTC.

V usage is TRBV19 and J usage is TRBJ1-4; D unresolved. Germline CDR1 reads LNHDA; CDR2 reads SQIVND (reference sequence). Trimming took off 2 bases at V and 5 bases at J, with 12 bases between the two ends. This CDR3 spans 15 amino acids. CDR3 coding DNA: TGTGCCAGTAGTATAACGCTTGACCGGAATGAAAAACTGTTTTTT. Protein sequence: CASSITLDRNEKLFF.

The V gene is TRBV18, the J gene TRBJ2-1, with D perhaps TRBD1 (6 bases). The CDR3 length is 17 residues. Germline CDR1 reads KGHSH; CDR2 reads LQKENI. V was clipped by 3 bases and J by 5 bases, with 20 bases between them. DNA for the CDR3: TGTGCCAGCTCACCCTTTAATATTAGGACAGTAAACAATGAGCAGTTCTTC. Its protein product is CASSPFNIRTVNNEQFF.

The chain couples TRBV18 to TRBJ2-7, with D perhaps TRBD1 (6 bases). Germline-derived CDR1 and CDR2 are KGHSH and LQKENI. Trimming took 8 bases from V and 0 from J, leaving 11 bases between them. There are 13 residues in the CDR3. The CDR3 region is CASRDTNSYEQYF. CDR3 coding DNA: TGTGCCAGCCGGGACACCAACTCCTACGAGCAGTACTTC.